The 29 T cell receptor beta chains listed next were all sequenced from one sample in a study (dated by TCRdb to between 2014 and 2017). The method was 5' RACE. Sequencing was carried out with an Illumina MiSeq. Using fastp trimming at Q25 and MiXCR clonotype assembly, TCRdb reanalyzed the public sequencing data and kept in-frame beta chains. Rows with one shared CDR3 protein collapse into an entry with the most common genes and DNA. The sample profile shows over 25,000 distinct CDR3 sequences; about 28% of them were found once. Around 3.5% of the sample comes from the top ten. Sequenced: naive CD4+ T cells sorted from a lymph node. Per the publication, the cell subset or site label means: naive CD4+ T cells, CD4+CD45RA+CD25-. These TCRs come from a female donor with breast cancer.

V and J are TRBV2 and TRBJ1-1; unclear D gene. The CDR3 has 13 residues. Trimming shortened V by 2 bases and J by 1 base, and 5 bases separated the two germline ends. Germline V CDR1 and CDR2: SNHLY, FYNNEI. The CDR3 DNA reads TGTGCCAGCAGTGAACTCGAGAACACTGAAGCTTTCTTT. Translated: CASSELENTEAFF.

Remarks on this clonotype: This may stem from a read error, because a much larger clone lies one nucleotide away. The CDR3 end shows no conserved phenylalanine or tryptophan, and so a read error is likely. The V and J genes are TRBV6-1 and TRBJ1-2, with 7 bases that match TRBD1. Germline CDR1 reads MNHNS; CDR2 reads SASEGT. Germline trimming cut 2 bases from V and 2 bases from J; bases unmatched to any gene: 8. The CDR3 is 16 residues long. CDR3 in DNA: TGTGCCAGCAGTGAAAGGGGGACAGTACAAAACTATGGCTACACCTCC. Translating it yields CASSERGTVQNYGYTS.

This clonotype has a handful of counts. The CDR3 protein is CASSLAGGSYEQYF. CDR3 bases: TGTGCCAGCAGCTTAGCGGGGGGGAGCTACGAGCAGTACTTC. V is TRBV7-9 and J is TRBJ2-7; 7 nucleotides align to TRBD2. The V gene end was trimmed by 0 bases and the J gene end by 3 bases; junction bases not matched to a gene: 2. Germline assignment: CDR1 SEHNR and CDR2 FQNEAQ (reference sequence). The CDR3 has 14 amino acids.

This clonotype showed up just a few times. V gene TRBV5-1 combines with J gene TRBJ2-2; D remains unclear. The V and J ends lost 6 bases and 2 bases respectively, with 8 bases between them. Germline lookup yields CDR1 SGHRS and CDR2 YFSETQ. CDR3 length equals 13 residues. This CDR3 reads CASTFSNTGELFF. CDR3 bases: TGCGCCAGCACCTTCAGCAACACCGGGGAGCTGTTTTTT.

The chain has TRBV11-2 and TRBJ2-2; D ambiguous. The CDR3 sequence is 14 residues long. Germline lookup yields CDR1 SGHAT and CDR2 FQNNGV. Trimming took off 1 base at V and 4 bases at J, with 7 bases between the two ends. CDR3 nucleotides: TGTGCCAGCAGCTTAGTCTGGGCCACCGGGGAGCTGTTTTTT. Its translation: CASSLVWATGELFF.

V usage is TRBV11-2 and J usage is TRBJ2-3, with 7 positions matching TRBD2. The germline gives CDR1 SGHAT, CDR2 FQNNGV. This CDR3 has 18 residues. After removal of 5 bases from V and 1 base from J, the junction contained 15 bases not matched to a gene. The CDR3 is CASSPSSLAVGGTDTQYF. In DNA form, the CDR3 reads TGTGCCAGCAGCCCTAGCTCGCTAGCGGTGGGTGGCACAGATACGCAGTATTTT.

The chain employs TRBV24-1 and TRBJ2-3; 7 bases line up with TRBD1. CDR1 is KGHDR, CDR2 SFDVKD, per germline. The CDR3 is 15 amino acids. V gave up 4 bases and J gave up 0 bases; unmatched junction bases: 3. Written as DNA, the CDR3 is TGTGCCACCAGTGAACCGGGACAGAGCACAGATACGCAGTATTTT. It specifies CATSEPGQSTDTQYF.

For the CDR3, the DNA is TGCGCCAGCAGGTCACTAGCGGGAGGGCTCAACGAGCAGTACTTC. Its translation: CASRSLAGGLNEQYF. The rearrangement joins TRBV4-1 to TRBJ2-7, with TRBD2 matching over 13 bases. Germline-derived CDR1 and CDR2 are MGHRA and YSYEKL. The V segment lost 6 bases and the J segment 5 bases; nucleotides outside the gene matches: 7. The CDR3 has 15 residues.

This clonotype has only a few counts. CDR3 sequence: CSAREDSSSSYNSPLHF. CDR3 nucleotides: TGCAGTGCTAGGGAAGACAGCTCCAGCTCCTATAATTCACCCCTCCACTTT. The chain employs TRBV20-1 and TRBJ1-6; the D gene is possibly TRBD1 (5 bases). CDR3 size: 17 residues. V was clipped by 3 bases and J by 0 bases, with 15 bases between them. Germline V gene lookup returns CDR1 DFQATT and CDR2 SNEGSKA (reference sequence).

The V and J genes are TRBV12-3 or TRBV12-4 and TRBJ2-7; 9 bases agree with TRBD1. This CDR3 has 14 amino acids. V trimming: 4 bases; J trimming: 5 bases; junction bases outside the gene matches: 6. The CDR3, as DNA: TGTGCCAGCAGTTCGACGGGACAGGGCGACGAGCAGTACTTC. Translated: CASSSTGQGDEQYF.

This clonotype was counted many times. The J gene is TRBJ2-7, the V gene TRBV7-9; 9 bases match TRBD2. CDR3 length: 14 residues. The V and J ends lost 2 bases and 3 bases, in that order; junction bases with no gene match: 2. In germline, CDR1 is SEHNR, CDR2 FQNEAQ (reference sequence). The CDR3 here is CASSLQREVYEQYF. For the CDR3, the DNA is TGTGCCAGCAGCTTACAGCGGGAGGTCTACGAGCAGTACTTC.

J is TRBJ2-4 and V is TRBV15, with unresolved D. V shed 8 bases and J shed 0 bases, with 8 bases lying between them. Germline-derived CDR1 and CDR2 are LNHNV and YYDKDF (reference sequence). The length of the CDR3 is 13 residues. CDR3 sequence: CATGVLAKNIQYF. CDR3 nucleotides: TGTGCCACCGGGGTTCTAGCCAAAAACATTCAGTACTTC.

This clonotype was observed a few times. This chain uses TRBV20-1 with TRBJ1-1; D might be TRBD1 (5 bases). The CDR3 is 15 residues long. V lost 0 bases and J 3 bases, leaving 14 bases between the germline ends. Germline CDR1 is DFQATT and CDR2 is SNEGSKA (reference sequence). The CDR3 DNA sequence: TGCAGTGCTAGAGATGGGGACTTAAAGGACACTGAAGCTTTCTTT. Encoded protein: CSARDGDLKDTEAFF.

CDR3 amino acids: CASSLGGNPYNEQFF. For the CDR3, the DNA is TGTGCCAGCAGTTTAGGGGGGAATCCTTACAATGAGCAGTTCTTC. The rearrangement links TRBV27 to TRBJ2-1; possibly TRBD2 for D (6 bases). The V gene lost 2 bases and the J gene lost 4 bases, with 12 bases spanning the gap. This CDR3 has 15 residues. The germline V gene has CDR1 MNHEY and CDR2 SMNVEV (reference sequence).

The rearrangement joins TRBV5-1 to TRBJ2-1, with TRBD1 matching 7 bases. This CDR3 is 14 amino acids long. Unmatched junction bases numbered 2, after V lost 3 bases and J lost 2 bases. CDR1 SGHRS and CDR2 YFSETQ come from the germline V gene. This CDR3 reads CASSSTGAYNEQFF. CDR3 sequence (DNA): TGCGCCAGCAGCTCTACAGGGGCCTACAATGAGCAGTTCTTC.

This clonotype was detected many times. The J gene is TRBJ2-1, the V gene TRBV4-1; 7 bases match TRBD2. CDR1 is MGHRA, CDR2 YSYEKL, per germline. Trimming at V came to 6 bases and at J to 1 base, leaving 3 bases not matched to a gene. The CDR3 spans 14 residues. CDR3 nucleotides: TGCGCCAGCAGTACTAGCGCTTCCTACAATGAGCAGTTCTTC. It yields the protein CASSTSASYNEQFF.

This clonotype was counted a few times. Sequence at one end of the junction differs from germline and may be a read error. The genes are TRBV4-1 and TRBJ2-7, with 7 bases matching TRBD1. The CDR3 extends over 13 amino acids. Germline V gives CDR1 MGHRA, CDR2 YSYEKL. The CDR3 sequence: CASSQDEQGKVGF. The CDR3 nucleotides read TGCGCCAGCAGCCAAGACGAACAGGGGAAAGTGGGCTTC.

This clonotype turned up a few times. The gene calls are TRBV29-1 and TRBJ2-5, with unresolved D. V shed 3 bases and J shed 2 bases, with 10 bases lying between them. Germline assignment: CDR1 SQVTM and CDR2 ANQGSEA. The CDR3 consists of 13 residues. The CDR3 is CSVDGQSQETQYF. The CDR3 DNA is TGCAGCGTTGATGGGCAGTCACAAGAGACCCAGTACTTC.

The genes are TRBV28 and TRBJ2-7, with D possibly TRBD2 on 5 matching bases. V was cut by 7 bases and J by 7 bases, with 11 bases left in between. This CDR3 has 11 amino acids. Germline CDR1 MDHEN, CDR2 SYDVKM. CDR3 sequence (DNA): TGTGCCAGCACCCGCGGGCGGGAGCAGTACTTC. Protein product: CASTRGREQYF. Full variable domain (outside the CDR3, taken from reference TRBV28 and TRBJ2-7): DVKVTQSSRYLVKRTGEKVFLECVQDMDHENMFWYRQDPGLGLRLIYFSYDVKMKEKGDIPEGYSVSREKKERFSLILESASTNQTSMYLCASTRGREQYFGPGTRLTVT.

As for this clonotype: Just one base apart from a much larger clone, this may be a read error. CDR3: CASVRWGAAEAFF. Written as DNA, the CDR3 is TGTGCCAGCGTGCGCTGGGGGGCCGCTGAAGCTTTCTTT. V and J are TRBV6-1 and TRBJ1-1; D is possibly TRBD1 (6 bases). Germline CDR1 and CDR2: MNHNS and SASEGT. V was trimmed by 8 bases and J by 6 bases, leaving 16 bases between them. This CDR3 is built from 13 residues.

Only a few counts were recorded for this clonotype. CDR3 residues: CASSSAEDTQYF. CDR3 coding DNA: TGTGCCAGCAGTTCGGCTGAAGATACGCAGTATTTT. The chain combines TRBV27 with TRBJ2-3; the D is unclear. Germline V CDR1 and CDR2: MNHEY, SMNVEV (reference sequence). This CDR3 is 12 amino acids long. V lost 4 bases, J lost 5 bases, and 7 bases lay in between.

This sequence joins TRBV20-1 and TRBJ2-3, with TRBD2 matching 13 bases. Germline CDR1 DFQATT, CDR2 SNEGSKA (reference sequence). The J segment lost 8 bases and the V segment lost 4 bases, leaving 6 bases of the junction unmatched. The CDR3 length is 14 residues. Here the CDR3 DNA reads TGCAGTGCTAAACTAGCGGGAGGGCCTGGTACGCAGTATTTT. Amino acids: CSAKLAGGPGTQYF.

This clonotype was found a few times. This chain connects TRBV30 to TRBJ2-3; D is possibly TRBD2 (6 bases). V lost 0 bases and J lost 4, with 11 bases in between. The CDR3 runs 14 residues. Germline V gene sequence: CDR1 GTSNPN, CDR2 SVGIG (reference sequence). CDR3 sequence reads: CAWSVGSGADTQYF. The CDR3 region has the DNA TGTGCCTGGAGTGTTGGTAGCGGAGCAGATACGCAGTATTTT.

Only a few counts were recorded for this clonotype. The CDR3 DNA sequence: TGTGCCATTCGGAGGGCCAGAACGCAGTATTTT. As protein: CAIRRARTQYF. The chain has TRBV7-8 and TRBJ2-3; D might be TRBD2 (6 bases). Trimming took 10 bases from V and 9 from J, leaving 14 bases between them. The CDR3 contains 11 residues. The germline gives CDR1 SGHVS, CDR2 FQNEAQ.

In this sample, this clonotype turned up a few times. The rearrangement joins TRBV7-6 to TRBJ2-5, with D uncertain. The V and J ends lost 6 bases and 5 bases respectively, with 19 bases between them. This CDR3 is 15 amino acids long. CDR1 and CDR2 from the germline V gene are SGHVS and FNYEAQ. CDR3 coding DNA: TGTGCCAGCAGAGCCCGCCCTAGTGGGTGGGAGACCCAGTACTTC. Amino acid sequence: CASRARPSGWETQYF.

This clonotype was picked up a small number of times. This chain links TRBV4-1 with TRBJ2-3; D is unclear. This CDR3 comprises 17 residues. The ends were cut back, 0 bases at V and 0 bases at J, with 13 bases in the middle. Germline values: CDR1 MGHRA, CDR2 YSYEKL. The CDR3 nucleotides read TGCGCCAGCAGCCAAGAGCCTGGGGAACTTAGCACAGATACGCAGTATTTT. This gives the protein CASSQEPGELSTDTQYF.

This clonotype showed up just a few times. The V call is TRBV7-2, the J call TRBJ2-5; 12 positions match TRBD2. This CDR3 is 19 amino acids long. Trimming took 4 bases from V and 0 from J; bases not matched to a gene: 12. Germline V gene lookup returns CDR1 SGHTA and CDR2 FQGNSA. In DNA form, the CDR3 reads TGTGCCAGCAGCTACGGACGACTAGCGGGAGTCGGTAACCAAGAGACCCAGTACTTC. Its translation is CASSYGRLAGVGNQETQYF.

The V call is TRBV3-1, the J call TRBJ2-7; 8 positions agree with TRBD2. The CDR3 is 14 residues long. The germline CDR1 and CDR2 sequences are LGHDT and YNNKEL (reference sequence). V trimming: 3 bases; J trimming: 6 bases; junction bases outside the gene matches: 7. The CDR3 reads CASSQGLESGEQYF. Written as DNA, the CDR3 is TGTGCCAGCAGCCAGGGACTAGAGTCGGGCGAGCAGTACTTC.

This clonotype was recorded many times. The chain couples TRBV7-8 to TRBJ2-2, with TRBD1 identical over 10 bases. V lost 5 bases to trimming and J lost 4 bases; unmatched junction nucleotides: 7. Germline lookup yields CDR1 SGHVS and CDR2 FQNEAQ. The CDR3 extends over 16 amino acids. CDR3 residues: CASSPRRDRGTGELFF. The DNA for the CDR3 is TGTGCCAGCAGCCCGAGACGGGACAGGGGCACCGGGGAGCTGTTTTTT.